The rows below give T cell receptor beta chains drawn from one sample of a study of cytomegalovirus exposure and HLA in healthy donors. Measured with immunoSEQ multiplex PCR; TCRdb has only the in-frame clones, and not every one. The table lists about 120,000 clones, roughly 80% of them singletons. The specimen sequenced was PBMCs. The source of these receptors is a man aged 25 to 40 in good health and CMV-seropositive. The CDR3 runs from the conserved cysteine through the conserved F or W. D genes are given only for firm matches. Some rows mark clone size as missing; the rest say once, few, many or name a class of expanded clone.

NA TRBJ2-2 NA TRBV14 CASSQGRSGELFF TGTGCCAGCAGCCAAGGGCGGTCCGGGGAGCTGTTTTTT
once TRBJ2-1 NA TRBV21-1 CASRLIAGADDEQFF TGTGCCAGCAGACTTATAGCGGGGGCCGACGATGAGCAGTTCTTC
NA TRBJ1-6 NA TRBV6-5 CASSITGNTNSPLHF TGTGCCAGCAGTATAACAGGGAATACGAATTCACCCCTCCACTTT
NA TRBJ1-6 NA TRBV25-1 CASTPTDYNSPLHF TGTGCCAGCACCCCGACAGACTATAATTCACCCCTCCACTTT
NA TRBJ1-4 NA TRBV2 CASSGVRENEKLFF TGTGCCAGCAGTGGGGTACGGGAAAATGAAAAACTGTTTTTT
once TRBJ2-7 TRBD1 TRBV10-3 CAISVGTGAYEQYF TGTGCCATCAGTGTGGGGACAGGAGCCTACGAGCAGTACTTC
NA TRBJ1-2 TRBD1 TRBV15 CATSRPGGRNYGYTF TGTGCCACCAGCAGACCAGGGGGACGGAACTATGGCTACACCTTC
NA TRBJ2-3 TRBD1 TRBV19 CASSIGTGDTDTQYF TGTGCCAGTAGTATAGGCACAGGGGACACAGATACGCAGTATTTT
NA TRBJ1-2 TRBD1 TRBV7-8 CASSFREGAPGYTF TGTGCCAGCAGCTTTAGAGAGGGGGCGCCTGGCTACACCTTC
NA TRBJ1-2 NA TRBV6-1 CASSRTLPQVDGYTF TGTGCCAGCAGCCGGACACTCCCTCAGGTCGATGGCTACACCTTC
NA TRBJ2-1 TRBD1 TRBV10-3 CAIRQGLANEQFF TGTGCCATCCGACAGGGGTTAGCCAATGAGCAGTTCTTC
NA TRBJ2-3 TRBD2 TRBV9 CASSQRGDPRDTQYF TGTGCCAGCAGTCAGCGGGGGGACCCAAGGGATACGCAGTATTTT
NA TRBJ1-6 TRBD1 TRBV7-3 CASSLPTGVNNSPLHF TGTGCCAGCAGCTTACCGACAGGGGTGAATAATTCACCCCTCCACTTT
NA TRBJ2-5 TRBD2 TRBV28 CASSFSWASGGQETQYF TGTGCCAGCAGTTTCTCGTGGGCTAGCGGGGGGCAAGAGACCCAGTACTTC
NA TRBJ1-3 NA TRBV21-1 CASSKVEQGGNTIYF TGTGCCAGCAGCAAAGTTGAACAGGGAGGAAACACCATATATTTT
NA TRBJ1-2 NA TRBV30 CAWSARYRFGGYGYTF TGTGCCTGGAGTGCAAGATATCGGTTTGGCGGCTATGGCTACACCTTC
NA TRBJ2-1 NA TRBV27 CASIRQGRVNEQFF TGTGCCAGCATTCGACAGGGGAGGGTGAATGAGCAGTTCTTC
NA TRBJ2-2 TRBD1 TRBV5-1 CASSPGGHTGELFF TGCGCCAGCAGCCCAGGGGGCCACACCGGGGAGCTGTTTTTT
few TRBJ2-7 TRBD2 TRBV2 CASSGPGGVEYF TGTGCCAGCAGTGGGCCTGGGGGGGTAGAGTACTTC
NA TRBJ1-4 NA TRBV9 CASSPTGLTNEKLFF TGTGCCAGCAGCCCCACAGGGTTAACTAATGAAAAACTGTTTTTT
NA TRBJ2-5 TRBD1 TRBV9 CASSALQGAGVVETQYF TGTGCCAGCAGCGCCCTACAGGGGGCGGGCGTAGTAGAGACCCAGTACTTC
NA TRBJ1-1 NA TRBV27 CASSLSKGVEAFF TGTGCCAGCAGTTTATCGAAAGGGGTTGAAGCTTTCTTT
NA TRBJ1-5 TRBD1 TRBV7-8 CASSVSRGRFGSNQPQHF TGTGCCAGCAGCGTCTCCAGGGGGCGTTTCGGAAGCAATCAGCCCCAGCATTTT